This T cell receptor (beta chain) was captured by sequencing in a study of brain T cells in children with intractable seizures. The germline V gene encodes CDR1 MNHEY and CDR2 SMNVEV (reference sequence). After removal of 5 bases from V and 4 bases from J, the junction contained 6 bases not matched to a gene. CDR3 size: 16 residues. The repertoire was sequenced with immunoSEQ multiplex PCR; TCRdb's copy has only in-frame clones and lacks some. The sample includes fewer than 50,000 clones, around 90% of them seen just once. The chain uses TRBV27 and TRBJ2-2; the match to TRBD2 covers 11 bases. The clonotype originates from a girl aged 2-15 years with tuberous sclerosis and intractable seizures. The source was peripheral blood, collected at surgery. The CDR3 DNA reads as TGTGCCAGCAGTCCTTTAGCGGGGGGGGCCACCGGGGAGCTGTTTTTT. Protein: CASSPLAGGATGELFF.